Below are 30 T cell receptor beta chains sequenced from a single sample in a study of CD8 T cells in Susac syndrome. With random hexamers, 0.5 to 1 ug RNA was reverse transcribed. TCRdb independently ran MiXCR on the immunoSEQ multiplex PCR reads; one entry per CDR3 protein. The sample yields tens of thousands of distinct CDR3 sequences, roughly 93% seen once. Specimen: CD8+ T cells from PBMCs. These receptors originate from a human donor with Susac syndrome.

V usage is TRBV5-1 and J usage is TRBJ2-3; no clear D. Deletions cut 1 base from V and 4 bases from J, with 7 bases between. This CDR3 comprises 13 residues. Germline lookup yields CDR1 SGHRS and CDR2 YFSETQ. CDR3: CASSLRAPDTQYF. The CDR3 DNA is TGCGCCAGCAGCTTGCGGGCCCCAGATACGCAGTATTTT.

V and J are TRBV11-2 and TRBJ2-1; no firm D call. The CDR3 contains 14 residues. The V gene lost 5 bases and the J gene lost 3 bases, with 11 bases spanning the gap. The germline V gene has CDR1 SGHAT and CDR2 FQNNGV. This CDR3 reads CASSTPQHYNEQFF. Here the CDR3 DNA reads TGTGCCAGCAGCACTCCCCAGCACTACAATGAGCAGTTCTTC.

CDR3 nucleotides: TGTGCCAGCAAGGGCACCGGGACAGGGGGCTATAATTCACCCCTCCACTTT. Translated, it gives CASKGTGTGGYNSPLHF. This sequence joins TRBV6-1 and TRBJ1-6; 11 nucleotides agree with TRBD1. Unmatched junction bases numbered 8, after V lost 7 bases and J lost 3 bases. Germline V gives CDR1 MNHNS, CDR2 SASEGT. This CDR3 has 17 residues.

The V call is TRBV24-1, the J call TRBJ2-3, with D maybe TRBD2 (5 bases). Germline V CDR1 and CDR2: KGHDR, SFDVKD. The CDR3 is 15 residues long. Trimming took 3 bases from V and 0 from J, leaving 9 bases between them. CDR3 residues: CATSDPTGSTDTQYF. In DNA, the CDR3 is TGTGCCACCAGTGATCCGACGGGGAGCACAGATACGCAGTATTTT.

The rearrangement uses TRBV7-9 and TRBJ1-2; 7 bases line up with TRBD1. CDR3 size: 14 residues. V lost 2 bases, J lost 4 bases, and 4 bases stayed unmatched. Germline V CDR1 and CDR2: SEHNR, FQNEAQ (reference sequence). Here the CDR3 DNA reads TGTGCCAGCAGCTTACGAGACAGGGCCTATGGCTACACCTTC. This codes for CASSLRDRAYGYTF.

Only one count was recorded for this clonotype. The chain carries TRBV20-1 and TRBJ2-1, with TRBD2 matching 7 bases. Trimming at V came to 2 bases and at J to 3 bases, leaving 4 bases not matched to a gene. Germline V gene lookup returns CDR1 DFQATT and CDR2 SNEGSKA (reference sequence). The length of the CDR3 is 14 residues. The chain's CDR3 is CSARNAGDYNEQFF. The CDR3 coding sequence is TGCAGTGCTAGAAACGCGGGGGACTACAATGAGCAGTTCTTC.

Here the CDR3 DNA reads TGTGCCAGCAGTCTAGCGGGGGGGACAGATACGCAGTATTTT. This translates into CASSLAGGTDTQYF. This chain links TRBV28 with TRBJ2-3; TRBD2 matches at 12 bases. V was clipped by 5 bases and J by 3 bases; unmatched bases: 0. There are 14 residues in the CDR3. Germline CDR1 is MDHEN and CDR2 is SYDVKM.

The chain recombines TRBV5-1 with TRBJ2-6; TRBD2 matches at 7 bases. The CDR3 sequence is 22 residues long. J was trimmed by 4 bases and V by 4 bases; bases with no gene match: 26. Germline V CDR1 and CDR2: SGHRS, YFSETQ. Here the CDR3 reads CASSRKGRDRLSPPAGANVLTF. As DNA, the CDR3 is TGCGCCAGCAGCCGTAAGGGGAGGGACCGACTATCCCCGCCGGCCGGGGCCAACGTCCTGACTTTC.

This clonotype appeared a single time. The chain uses TRBV28 and TRBJ1-1, with unresolved D. The V end was cut by 5 bases, the J end by 0 bases, with 13 bases between. Germline CDR1 is MDHEN and CDR2 is SYDVKM. There are 15 residues in the CDR3. This CDR3 reads CASSPRRKMNTEAFF. The CDR3 DNA sequence: TGTGCCAGCAGTCCCCGCAGGAAAATGAACACTGAAGCTTTCTTT.

The chain recombines TRBV20-1 with TRBJ2-7; tentatively, D is TRBD1 (5 bases). V was shortened by 1 base and J by 1 base, with 5 bases between the two germline ends. Per the germline V gene, CDR1 is DFQATT and CDR2 is SNEGSKA (reference sequence). The CDR3 covers 12 residues. CDR3 sequence: CSARGQSYEQYF. The DNA of the CDR3 is TGCAGTGCTAGAGGACAGTCCTACGAGCAGTACTTC.

This clonotype was observed once. This sequence joins TRBV5-4 and TRBJ1-6; weak D call: TRBD1 (5 bases). The CDR3 totals 15 residues. Germline V gene data show CDR1 as SGHNT and CDR2 as YYREEE (reference sequence). The V and J ends lost 3 bases and 1 base respectively, with 8 bases between them. CDR3 in amino acids: CASSWGGSYNSPLHF. In DNA, the CDR3 is TGTGCCAGCAGCTGGGGGGGTTCCTATAATTCACCCCTCCACTTT.

The J gene is TRBJ2-3, the V gene TRBV7-9, with TRBD2 matching 7 bases. Germline lookup yields CDR1 SEHNR and CDR2 FQNEAQ (reference sequence). The CDR3 extends over 14 amino acids. V shed 2 bases and J 5 bases; nucleotides not matched to a gene: 4. The CDR3 loop is CASSLPGEGDTQYF. The CDR3 DNA is TGTGCCAGCAGCTTACCGGGGGAGGGAGATACGCAGTATTTT.

The V and J genes are TRBV12-3 or TRBV12-4 and TRBJ2-7; TRBD1 agrees at 9 bases. The CDR3 covers 14 residues. With 4 bases clipped from V and 2 bases from J, the junction kept 3 bases outside the gene matches. Written as DNA, the CDR3 is TGTGCCAGCAGTTCGACAGGGGGGACCTACGAGCAGTACTTC. Encoded protein: CASSSTGGTYEQYF.

This clonotype was counted a few times. The V call is TRBV6-5, the J call TRBJ2-7; tentative D call: TRBD1 (5 bases). Germline-derived CDR1 and CDR2 are MNHEY and SVGAGI. Trimming pared 4 bases from V and 4 bases from J, leaving 17 bases between. This CDR3 is 15 amino acids long. CDR3 nucleotide sequence: TGTGCCAGCAGTTCGTACATGAAGACAGTATACGAGCAGTACTTC. This gives the protein CASSSYMKTVYEQYF.

The genes are TRBV6-5 and TRBJ2-3, with 11 bases identical to TRBD1. This CDR3 has 15 residues. Germline values: CDR1 MNHEY, CDR2 SVGAGI. V was pared by 4 bases and J by 3 bases, with 3 bases of the junction left unmatched. The CDR3 loop reads CASSLGQGATDTQYF. The CDR3 DNA is TGTGCCAGCAGTTTAGGACAGGGGGCTACAGATACGCAGTATTTT.

The chain couples TRBV28 to TRBJ1-5; 9 bases agree with TRBD1. The CDR3 covers 15 residues. Germline trimming cut 6 bases from V and 4 bases from J; bases unmatched to any gene: 7. In germline, CDR1 is MDHEN, CDR2 SYDVKM. The CDR3 sequence: CASRSPGTGNQPQHF. The CDR3 nucleotides are TGTGCCAGCAGGAGCCCCGGGACAGGGAATCAGCCCCAGCATTTT.

J is TRBJ2-3 and V is TRBV7-2; D is possibly TRBD1 (6 bases). Trimming took 5 bases from V and 2 from J, leaving 11 bases between them. This CDR3 is built from 14 residues. CDR1 SGHTA and CDR2 FQGNSA come from the germline V gene. The CDR3 DNA follows: TGTGCCAGCAGCCTAGGACAGAACACAGATACGCAGTATTTT. Translation: CASSLGQNTDTQYF.

This clonotype was detected once. The V and J genes are TRBV5-1 and TRBJ2-3; 8 nucleotides match TRBD1. Germline V lookup: CDR1 SGHRS, CDR2 YFSETQ. The CDR3 spans 15 residues. J gave up 4 bases and V 3 bases, and 7 bases lay outside the gene matches. CDR3 amino acids: CASSWLGQAPDTQYF. The CDR3 region has the DNA TGCGCCAGCAGCTGGCTGGGACAGGCACCAGATACGCAGTATTTT.

The chain is built from TRBV12-3 or TRBV12-4 and TRBJ2-1; D is unresolved. The ends were cut back, 5 bases at V and 7 bases at J, with 12 bases in the middle. The CDR3 spans 13 residues. The CDR3 DNA sequence: TGTGCCAGCAGTCAAAACCGTTGGAATGAGCAGTTCTTC. Translating gives CASSQNRWNEQFF.

The V and J genes are TRBV30 and TRBJ1-6; D might be TRBD1 (6 bases). The V end lost 6 bases, the J end lost 6 bases, and 15 bases lay between the germline ends. This CDR3 is built from 14 residues. Germline CDR1 GTSNPN, CDR2 SVGIG (reference sequence). CDR3 in amino acids: CACPGQTFNSPLHF. The CDR3 DNA reads as TGTGCCTGTCCCGGACAGACCTTTAATTCACCCCTCCACTTT. Based on the CDR3 plus reference TRBV30 and TRBJ1-6, the full variable domain is SQTIHQWPATLVQPVGSPLSLECTVEGTSNPNLYWYRQAAGRGLQLLFYSVGIGQISSEVPQNLSASRPQDRQFILSSKKLLLSDSGFYLCACPGQTFNSPLHFGNGTRLTVT.

The chain employs TRBV2 and TRBJ2-1; 10 bases fit TRBD1. This CDR3 has 15 amino acids. Germline CDR1 and CDR2: SNHLY and FYNNEI. Unmatched junction bases numbered 6, after V lost 2 bases and J lost 8 bases. The CDR3 is CASSEPGTGVDEQFF. CDR3 nucleotides: TGTGCCAGCAGTGAACCCGGGACAGGGGTGGATGAGCAGTTCTTC.

The chain joins TRBV6-5 to TRBJ2-7; D unclear. V was shortened by 0 bases and J by 3 bases, with 15 bases between the two germline ends. The CDR3 sequence is 16 residues long. Germline assignment: CDR1 MNHEY and CDR2 SVGAGI. The chain's CDR3 is CASSYSIGQKNYEQYF. CDR3 in DNA: TGTGCCAGCAGTTACTCGATTGGGCAGAAAAACTACGAGCAGTACTTC.

The rearrangement joins TRBV2 to TRBJ2-1; 9 nucleotides agree with TRBD1. The J segment lost 15 bases and the V segment lost 4 bases, leaving 16 bases of the junction unmatched. This CDR3 is 15 amino acids long. Germline CDR1 reads SNHLY; CDR2 reads FYNNEI. The CDR3 coding sequence is TGTGCCAGCAGTGTTATAACAGGGGGCGCAAATGAACCGTTCTTC. This sequence encodes CASSVITGGANEPFF.

V and J are TRBV29-1 and TRBJ2-7, with 10 bases fitting TRBD1. CDR1 and CDR2 from the germline V gene are SQVTM and ANQGSEA. V trimming: 6 bases; J trimming: 2 bases; junction bases outside the gene matches: 7. The length of the CDR3 is 14 residues. For the CDR3, the DNA is TGCAGCGTCGGGGGCGGACAGGGGGCCTACGAGCAGTACTTC. Its protein product is CSVGGGQGAYEQYF.

This clonotype was picked up one time. The V gene is TRBV7-9, the J gene TRBJ2-7; D not certain. In germline, CDR1 is SEHNR, CDR2 FQNEAQ (reference sequence). The CDR3 totals 11 residues. Trimming took off 1 base at V and 3 bases at J, with 1 base between the two ends. The CDR3 region is CASSLDYEQYF. CDR3 in DNA: TGTGCCAGCAGCTTAGACTACGAGCAGTACTTC.

The chain is built from TRBV3-1 and TRBJ2-1, with 7 positions matching TRBD1. J gave up 4 bases and V 6 bases, and 3 bases lay outside the gene matches. In germline, CDR1 is LGHDT, CDR2 YNNKEL (reference sequence). The CDR3 contains 13 residues. CDR3 sequence (DNA): TGTGCCAGCAGTCCACAGGGGTACAATGAGCAGTTCTTC. Its translation is CASSPQGYNEQFF.

This chain connects TRBV4-2 to TRBJ1-5, with TRBD1 as a possible D gene (6 bases). The ends were cut back, 4 bases at V and 5 bases at J, with 15 bases in the middle. Germline V lookup: CDR1 LGHNA, CDR2 YNFKEQ. This CDR3 comprises 15 residues. CDR3 loop: CASSPGGGLDQPQHF. The CDR3 region has the DNA TGTGCCAGCAGCCCCGGGGGCGGACTAGATCAGCCCCAGCATTTT.

The chain joins TRBV11-3 to TRBJ1-3; D unresolved. Germline-derived CDR1 and CDR2 are SGHNT and YENEEA. V dropped 5 bases and J dropped 4 bases, with 12 bases sitting between them. The CDR3 consists of 14 residues. The CDR3 loop reads CASSPGYPGNTIYF. CDR3 DNA: TGTGCCAGCAGCCCTGGGTATCCCGGAAACACCATATATTTT.

V gene TRBV29-1 combines with J gene TRBJ2-7; D is possibly TRBD1 (5 bases). Deletions cut 2 bases from V and 5 bases from J, with 10 bases between. The CDR3 sequence is 12 residues long. Germline assignment: CDR1 SQVTM and CDR2 ANQGSEA. CDR3 coding DNA: TGCAGCGTTGAAAACAGGCCCAACGAGCAGTACTTC. It translates to CSVENRPNEQYF.

The rearrangement uses TRBV6-5 and TRBJ2-2; D is uncertain. Germline CDR1 is MNHEY and CDR2 is SVGAGI. The CDR3 runs 15 residues. The V end lost 0 bases, the J end lost 1 base, and 6 bases lay between the germline ends. CDR3: CASSYSNMNTGELFF. CDR3 DNA: TGTGCCAGCAGTTACTCCAACATGAACACCGGGGAGCTGTTTTTT.